The 26 T cell receptor beta chains below all came from one sample that was sequenced in a study of beta chain features in type 1 diabetes. The entirety of the isolated RNA underwent reverse transcription, so expressed TCRB transcripts were sequenced. Method: immunoSEQ multiplex PCR; TCRdb's copy keeps in-frame clones and lacks some. The sample holds 400,000 to 600,000 clones; about 29% are singletons and the top ten take around 0.065%. Material: naive CD4+ T cells from blood. These receptors were collected from a man aged 18 to 29 in good health.

The chain employs TRBV30 and TRBJ1-1; D may be TRBD1 (6 bases). The V end lost 7 bases, the J end lost 2 bases, and 14 bases lay between the germline ends. The germline V gene has CDR1 GTSNPN and CDR2 SVGIG (reference sequence). The length of the CDR3 is 13 residues. CDR3 nucleotides: TGTGCCTACCGGACAGTCGGAAACACTGAAGCTTTCTTT. Protein sequence: CAYRTVGNTEAFF.

The CDR3: CAWTDRNYGYTF. CDR3 sequence (DNA): TGTGCCTGGACAGATCGAAACTATGGCTACACCTTC. This chain links TRBV30 with TRBJ1-2; D is unresolved. The length of the CDR3 is 12 residues. Germline loops: CDR1 GTSNPN, CDR2 SVGIG (reference sequence). V was shortened by 4 bases and J by 2 bases, with 8 bases between the two germline ends.

The V gene is TRBV7-2, the J gene TRBJ1-4, with TRBD1 matching over 9 bases. Germline assignment: CDR1 SGHTA and CDR2 FQGNSA. This CDR3 region has 14 residues. V trimming: 3 bases; J trimming: 8 bases; junction bases outside the gene matches: 4. Here the CDR3 reads CASSLDRGNEKLFF. DNA for the CDR3: TGTGCCAGCAGCTTGGACAGGGGAAACGAAAAACTGTTTTTT.

The table lists this clone with a few counts. The V call is TRBV30, the J call TRBJ1-4; D is ambiguous. The germline CDR1 and CDR2 sequences are GTSNPN and SVGIG (reference sequence). V dropped 2 bases and J dropped 3 bases, with 7 bases sitting between them. This CDR3 region has 13 residues. CDR3 region: CAWSTDPNEKLFF. The CDR3, as DNA: TGTGCCTGGAGTACGGACCCTAATGAAAAACTGTTTTTT.

Turning to this clone: Other DNA variants within this sample encode the same CDR3. The chain uses TRBV18 and TRBJ2-7, with 11 bases that match TRBD2. The CDR3 contains 14 residues. From germline, CDR1 is KGHSH and CDR2 LQKENI. The V segment lost 6 bases and the J segment 3 bases; nucleotides outside the gene matches: 4. The CDR3 loop is CASSPGTSGYEQYF. The CDR3 DNA reads TGTGCCAGCTCGCCCGGGACTAGCGGCTACGAGCAGTACTTC.

The rearrangement links TRBV7-6 to TRBJ2-7; TRBD2 might be the D (6 bases). The V end lost 5 bases, the J end lost 3 bases, and 14 bases lay between the germline ends. CDR1 SGHVS and CDR2 FNYEAQ come from the germline V gene. There are 14 residues in the CDR3. The CDR3 DNA follows: TGTGCCAGCAGCCCGGGGACGGGACTCTACGAGCAGTACTTC. Translation: CASSPGTGLYEQYF.

This clone was observed a few times. The rearrangement uses TRBV5-4 and TRBJ2-1; either TRBD1 or TRBD2 may fit D (6 bases each). Trimming took off 4 bases at V and 6 bases at J, with 14 bases between the two ends. The CDR3 consists of 14 residues. The germline CDR1 and CDR2 sequences are SGHNT and YYREEE (reference sequence). The CDR3 here is CASSQGTPRNEQFF. CDR3 coding DNA: TGTGCCAGCAGCCAGGGGACTCCCCGCAATGAGCAGTTCTTC. The variable domain in full, with the rest retrieved from reference TRBV5-4 and TRBJ2-1, is ETGVTQSPTHLIKTRGQQVTLRCSSQSGHNTVSWYQQALGQGPQFIFQYYREEENGRGNFPPRFSGLQFPNYSSELNVNALELDDSALYLCASSQGTPRNEQFFGPGTRLTVL.

The rearrangement joins TRBV30 to TRBJ2-2, with TRBD2 matching over 7 bases. This CDR3 region has 17 residues. Trimming removed 0 bases from V and 7 bases from J; junction bases left unmatched: 14. Germline CDR1 GTSNPN, CDR2 SVGIG (reference sequence). In DNA, the CDR3 is TGTGCCTGGAGTGTACCCACGGTGGGAGGGCCTCACGGGGAGCTGTTTTTT. Translated: CAWSVPTVGGPHGELFF.

The chain links TRBV25-1 to TRBJ2-7; D may be TRBD2 (7 bases). V was clipped by 8 bases and J by 2 bases, with 13 bases between them. The CDR3 is 13 amino acids. Germline CDR1 MGHDK, CDR2 SYGVNS. The CDR3 DNA sequence: TGTGCCAGCGGAGAGGGGGGGACCTACGAGCAGTACTTC. This sequence encodes CASGEGGTYEQYF.

This clone has more than one count but fewer than ten. The chain joins TRBV5-1 to TRBJ2-2; tentative D call: TRBD1 (5 bases). Germline V lookup: CDR1 SGHRS, CDR2 YFSETQ. V shed 0 bases and J shed 0 bases, with 9 bases lying between them. The CDR3 runs to 16 residues. The CDR3 protein is CASSLEQVANTGELFF. CDR3 bases: TGCGCCAGCAGCTTGGAACAGGTGGCGAACACCGGGGAGCTGTTTTTT.

The V call is TRBV5-4, the J call TRBJ2-5, with D possibly matching TRBD2 (5 bases). The germline gives CDR1 SGHNT, CDR2 YYREEE (reference sequence). This CDR3 region has 15 residues. V was trimmed by 1 base and J by 2 bases, leaving 12 bases between them. CDR3 residues: CASSLRRGQQETQYF. The CDR3 DNA sequence: TGTGCCAGCAGCTTGAGGCGCGGGCAACAAGAGACCCAGTACTTC. The full variable domain, its missing parts supplied by reference TRBV5-4 and TRBJ2-5, is ETGVTQSPTHLIKTRGQQVTLRCSSQSGHNTVSWYQQALGQGPQFIFQYYREEENGRGNFPPRFSGLQFPNYSSELNVNALELDDSALYLCASSLRRGQQETQYFGPGTRLLVL.

The chain couples TRBV30 to TRBJ1-4; D uncertain. V dropped 7 bases and J dropped 6 bases, with 6 bases sitting between them. The CDR3 contains 10 residues. The V gene's germline CDR1 is GTSNPN and CDR2 SVGIG (reference sequence). CDR3 residues: CAFRHEKLFF. The CDR3 DNA reads as TGTGCCTTCAGACATGAAAAACTGTTTTTT.

This clone was found many times. Other DNA sequences from this sample encode an identical CDR3 as well. The chain is built from TRBV7-9 and TRBJ2-3; no clear D. The ends were cut back, 5 bases at V and 0 bases at J, with 3 bases in the middle. Germline CDR1 reads SEHNR; CDR2 reads FQNEAQ (reference sequence). The CDR3 has 12 amino acids. The CDR3 sequence: CASSASTDTQYF. The CDR3 DNA reads as TGTGCCAGCAGCGCTAGCACAGATACGCAGTATTTT.

This clone was found once. The chain employs TRBV9 and TRBJ1-5; D is ambiguous. Germline V CDR1 and CDR2: SGDLS, YYNGEE. V was pared by 0 bases and J by 4 bases, with 8 bases between. This CDR3 region has 14 residues. CDR3 nucleotides: TGTGCCAGCAGCGTAGCGGGCGTTAATCAGCCCCAGCATTTT. It codes for CASSVAGVNQPQHF.

J is TRBJ2-3 and V is TRBV2, with D hard to call. Looked up from germline, CDR1 is SNHLY and CDR2 is FYNNEI. The germline V and J ends were trimmed by 6 bases and 4 bases, with 8 bases remaining between them. There are 12 residues in the CDR3. This CDR3 reads CASRPTSDTQYF. CDR3 coding DNA: TGTGCCAGCAGGCCGACGTCAGATACGCAGTATTTT.

A few counts support this clone. This chain connects TRBV19 to TRBJ2-6; D ambiguous. The germline V gene has CDR1 LNHDA and CDR2 SQIVND (reference sequence). There are 16 residues in the CDR3. V lost 5 bases and J 3 bases, leaving 14 bases between the germline ends. The CDR3 here is CASSPLQWSGANVLTF. CDR3 in DNA: TGTGCCAGTAGTCCCCTTCAGTGGAGTGGGGCCAACGTCCTGACTTTC.

About this clone: The germline gene is not matched at one end of the junction; a read error may be the cause. This sequence joins TRBV19 and TRBJ2-7; 7 bases are shared with TRBD1. Germline CDR1 LNHDA, CDR2 SQIVND (reference sequence). The CDR3 spans 13 residues. CDR3 sequence: CASSDRAGYGQYF. CDR3 in DNA: TGTGCCAGTAGTGACAGGGCGGGTTACGGGCAGTACTTC.

This clone has only a few counts. The chain joins TRBV29-1 to TRBJ2-5; possibly TRBD1 or TRBD2 for D (5 bases each). The CDR3 length is 13 residues. Trimming shortened V by 6 bases and J by 4 bases, and 15 bases separated the two germline ends. Germline CDR1 SQVTM, CDR2 ANQGSEA. CDR3 DNA sequence: TGCAGCGTAACAGGAGCGGTCGGAGAGACCCAGTACTTC. Its translation is CSVTGAVGETQYF.

J is TRBJ2-5 and V is TRBV4-3; 7 nucleotides align to TRBD2. The CDR3 is made up of 17 amino acids. The V gene's germline CDR1 is LGHNA and CDR2 YSLEER. The junction had 12 bases not matched to a gene; V was cut back by 0 bases and J by 5 bases. CDR3 residues: CASSQDTGGLVRETQYF. The CDR3 DNA is TGCGCCAGCAGCCAAGATACGGGCGGACTAGTCAGGGAGACCCAGTACTTC.

This clone was counted between two and nine times. This sequence joins TRBV7-9 and TRBJ2-7; D possibly corresponds to TRBD1 (6 bases). The V end was cut by 3 bases, the J end by 1 base, with 16 bases between. Germline CDR1 SEHNR, CDR2 FQNEAQ (reference sequence). This CDR3 is 16 amino acids long. The CDR3 bases are TGTGCCAGCAGCTTGATGGGGACACTCTCTTCCTACGAGCAGTACTTC. It yields the protein CASSLMGTLSSYEQYF. Combining the CDR3 with reference TRBV7-9 and TRBJ2-7 gives the whole variable domain DTGVSQNPRHKITKRGQNVTFRCDPISEHNRLYWYRQTLGQGPEFLTYFQNEAQLEKSRLLSDRFSAERPKGSFSTLEIQRTEQGDSAMYLCASSLMGTLSSYEQYFGPGTRLTVT.

The rearrangement uses TRBV7-2 and TRBJ2-5; TRBD1 agrees at 8 bases. J lost 4 bases, V lost 1 base, and 2 bases had no gene match. CDR3 length: 14 amino acids. CDR1 is SGHTA and CDR2 is FQGNSA in the germline V gene. This CDR3 is CASSLGTGTETQYF. CDR3 DNA sequence: TGTGCCAGCAGCTTAGGGACAGGGACAGAGACCCAGTACTTC.

This chain uses TRBV5-4 with TRBJ2-5, with a possible D match to TRBD2 (5 bases). With 5 bases removed from V and 5 bases from J, the gap between germline ends came to 13 bases. Germline V lookup: CDR1 SGHNT, CDR2 YYREEE (reference sequence). The CDR3 is 13 amino acids. CDR3 nucleotides: TGTGCCAGCAGTGAAACTAGTGCGGAGACCCAGTACTTC. It specifies CASSETSAETQYF.

The V call is TRBV7-2, the J call TRBJ2-3; D is unresolved. CDR3 length equals 14 residues. V lost 2 bases to trimming and J lost 2 bases, with 8 bases between them. Per the germline V gene, CDR1 is SGHTA and CDR2 is FQGNSA. The CDR3, as DNA: TGTGCCAGCAGCTTATCTCCTAACACAGATACGCAGTATTTT. Amino acids: CASSLSPNTDTQYF.

This clone occurred a few times. V is TRBV6-5 and J is TRBJ1-2, with 7 bases that match TRBD1. The CDR3 length is 12 residues. From germline, CDR1 is MNHEY and CDR2 SVGAGI. V gave up 10 bases and J gave up 4 bases; unmatched junction bases: 6. CDR3 protein: CATGDRAYGYTF. CDR3 nucleotides: TGTGCCACTGGAGACAGGGCCTATGGCTACACCTTC.

This clone showed up just a few times. The chain carries TRBV30 and TRBJ2-3; D unresolved. The CDR3 is made up of 12 amino acids. The V and J ends lost 5 bases and 4 bases respectively, with 10 bases between them. CDR1 and CDR2 from the germline V gene are GTSNPN and SVGIG (reference sequence). The CDR3 sequence: CAWAGWADTQYF. Written as DNA, the CDR3 is TGTGCCTGGGCCGGATGGGCAGATACGCAGTATTTT.

The gene calls are TRBV30 and TRBJ1-1, with D unresolved. CDR3 length: 12 amino acids. Germline V lookup: CDR1 GTSNPN, CDR2 SVGIG (reference sequence). Trimming removed 8 bases from V and 1 base from J, with 11 bases in between. CDR3 sequence: CAQTWGNTEAFF. The CDR3, as DNA: TGTGCCCAAACCTGGGGGAACACTGAAGCTTTCTTT.